These 29 T cell receptor beta chains originate from one sample sequenced in a study of T cells after yellow fever vaccination. TCRdb independently ran MiXCR on the 5' RACE reads; one entry per CDR3 protein. The sample has some 500,000 distinct CDR3 sequences; 13% are singletons. The source material was PBMCs, sampled on the day of the yellow fever booster vaccination. All receptors come from a man in his thirties or forties who received the YFV17D yellow fever vaccine.

There are many counts of this clonotype. The rearrangement links TRBV10-1 to TRBJ2-7; 7 bases agree with TRBD1. Germline assignment: CDR1 WNHNN and CDR2 SYGVQD (reference sequence). The trim removed 5 bases at V and 3 bases at J, leaving 7 bases unmatched. The CDR3 is made up of 14 amino acids. This CDR3 is CASSPGTENYEQYF. The CDR3 DNA reads as TGCGCCAGCAGTCCTGGGACAGAAAACTACGAGCAGTACTTC.

This clonotype was seen ten or more times. The chain recombines TRBV27 with TRBJ2-7, with D perhaps matching TRBD1 or TRBD2 (5 bases each). There are 12 residues in the CDR3. V was cut by 10 bases and J by 3 bases, with 13 bases left in between. Germline CDR1 and CDR2: MNHEY and SMNVEV (reference sequence). CDR3 nucleotide sequence: TGTGCCACCCGGGACGGTTACTACGAGCAGTACTTC. Translated: CATRDGYYEQYF.

The rearrangement uses TRBV5-1 and TRBJ2-2; D gene ambiguous. V was clipped by 4 bases and J by 1 base, with 8 bases between them. CDR1 and CDR2 from the germline V gene are SGHRS and YFSETQ. This CDR3 has 14 residues. The CDR3 nucleotides read TGCGCCAGCAGCCCAGGAATGAACACCGGGGAGCTGTTTTTT. It specifies CASSPGMNTGELFF.

J is TRBJ2-5 and V is TRBV10-3, with 11 bases fitting TRBD2. The CDR3 extends over 15 amino acids. Per germline, CDR1 ENHRY and CDR2 SYGVKD. The trim removed 6 bases at V and 5 bases at J, leaving 8 bases unmatched. The CDR3 sequence is CAISMTSGKSETQYF. The CDR3 nucleotides read TGTGCCATCAGCATGACTAGCGGGAAGAGCGAGACCCAGTACTTC.

The chain has TRBV19 and TRBJ2-1; 8 nucleotides agree with TRBD2. V was clipped by 8 bases and J by 3 bases; unmatched bases: 6. The CDR3 is 14 amino acids. Germline assignment: CDR1 LNHDA and CDR2 SQIVND (reference sequence). This chain's CDR3 is CASAREVLYNEQFF. The CDR3 nucleotides read TGTGCCAGTGCGCGGGAGGTCCTCTACAATGAGCAGTTCTTC.

This clonotype was observed a handful of times. V is TRBV18 and J is TRBJ2-3, with D perhaps given as TRBD1 or TRBD2 (5 bases each). CDR3 length equals 15 residues. Germline loops: CDR1 KGHSH, CDR2 LQKENI. Trimming left V 3 bases short and J 0 bases short, with 10 bases between. CDR3 residues: CASSPGASSTDTQYF. CDR3 nucleotides: TGTGCCAGCTCACCCGGGGCGTCAAGCACAGATACGCAGTATTTT.

This clonotype was counted only a few times. The gene calls are TRBV5-6 and TRBJ2-5; 11 positions match TRBD2. V lost 5 bases and J lost 6; bases outside the gene matches: 15. Germline loops: CDR1 SGHDT, CDR2 YYEEEE. The CDR3 is 17 residues long. The CDR3 region is CASRDTSGSLWKKTQYF. The CDR3 bases are TGTGCCAGCAGGGATACTAGCGGGAGTCTTTGGAAGAAGACCCAGTACTTC.

The gene calls are TRBV20-1 and TRBJ1-4; tentative D call: TRBD1 (5 bases). Germline values: CDR1 DFQATT, CDR2 SNEGSKA (reference sequence). This CDR3 comprises 14 residues. V was clipped by 6 bases and J by 5 bases, with 16 bases between them. This chain's CDR3 is CSAWHSSGNEKLFF. CDR3 DNA: TGCAGTGCGTGGCACAGCTCAGGGAATGAAAAACTGTTTTTT.

This clonotype was observed a few times. The rearrangement uses TRBV12-3 or TRBV12-4 and TRBJ1-6; D not resolved. This CDR3 contains 13 residues. The V end lost 7 bases, the J end lost 10 bases, and 14 bases lay between the germline ends. This CDR3 reads CASTLSGRSPLHF. In nucleotides, the CDR3 is TGTGCCAGCACCCTCTCGGGAAGGTCACCCCTCCACTTT.

This clonotype has more than one count but fewer than ten. The chain has TRBV24-1 and TRBJ2-5, with D perhaps TRBD1 (6 bases). Germline CDR1 reads KGHDR; CDR2 reads SFDVKD. V was shortened by 4 bases and J by 6 bases, with 14 bases between the two germline ends. The CDR3 totals 14 residues. Here the CDR3 reads CATSEARGIKTQYF. CDR3 DNA sequence: TGTGCCACCAGTGAGGCCAGGGGTATAAAGACCCAGTACTTC.

This clonotype has more than one count but fewer than ten. The V call is TRBV12-3 or TRBV12-4, the J call TRBJ1-6; 8 nucleotides line up with TRBD1. The CDR3 length is 17 residues. The ends lost 6 bases at V and 0 bases at J; junction bases unmatched: 7. DNA of the CDR3: TGTGCCAGCAGGGGGAGACAGGGGAGCTCCTATAATTCACCCCTCCACTTT. Encoded protein: CASRGRQGSSYNSPLHF.

The table lists this clonotype with many counts. The rearrangement uses TRBV12-3 or TRBV12-4 and TRBJ2-2; D call uncertain. The CDR3 consists of 11 residues. V was cut by 5 bases and J by 5 bases, with 3 bases left in between. CDR3 DNA: TGTGCCAGCAGTGGAACCGGGGAGCTGTTTTTT. Translating it yields CASSGTGELFF.

V gene TRBV7-2 combines with J gene TRBJ2-2; tentatively, D is TRBD2 (6 bases). The CDR3 is made up of 15 amino acids. V lost 4 bases and J 4 bases, leaving 13 bases between the germline ends. The germline V gene has CDR1 SGHTA and CDR2 FQGNSA. CDR3 DNA sequence: TGTGCCAGCAGCTCTACTAGCATCGGCACCGGGGAGCTGTTTTTT. Translation gives CASSSTSIGTGELFF.

The rearrangement uses TRBV7-2 and TRBJ1-6; D is uncertain. This CDR3 contains 15 residues. The ends were cut back, 5 bases at V and 8 bases at J, with 16 bases in the middle. Germline loops: CDR1 SGHTA, CDR2 FQGNSA. CDR3 in DNA: TGTGCCAGCAGCGCCCGGTCCCCCCGGGATTCACCCCTCCACTTT. Protein product: CASSARSPRDSPLHF.

This clonotype has just a few counts. This chain joins TRBV3-1 and TRBJ2-1; 13 nucleotides match TRBD2. The CDR3 covers 16 residues. The V gene end was trimmed by 4 bases and the J gene end by 5 bases; junction bases not matched to a gene: 5. The germline V gene has CDR1 LGHDT and CDR2 YNNKEL (reference sequence). CDR3 coding DNA: TGTGCCAGCAGCCGTTCGGGACTAGCGGGGAACAATGAGCAGTTCTTC. This codes for CASSRSGLAGNNEQFF.

This chain uses TRBV6-5 with TRBJ1-2, with D maybe TRBD1 (6 bases). The CDR3 is made up of 15 amino acids. V shed 1 base and J shed 0 bases, with 9 bases lying between them. Germline V lookup: CDR1 MNHEY, CDR2 SVGAGI. CDR3 in DNA: TGTGCCAGCAGTTACTTTGGGGGGCCTAACTATGGCTACACCTTC. Protein product: CASSYFGGPNYGYTF.

This clonotype has just a few counts. The chain uses TRBV7-8 and TRBJ1-4; 7 positions agree with TRBD1. Germline V gives CDR1 SGHVS, CDR2 FQNEAQ. J was trimmed by 0 bases and V by 5 bases; bases with no gene match: 6. The CDR3 is 16 amino acids. CDR3 residues: CASSIRRGPTNEKLFF. For the CDR3, the DNA is TGTGCCAGCAGCATTAGGAGGGGGCCAACTAATGAAAAACTGTTTTTT.

V and J are TRBV5-4 and TRBJ1-1, with D perhaps matching TRBD1 (6 bases). This CDR3 spans 15 amino acids. Trimming removed 3 bases at V and 4 bases at J, with 16 bases between. CDR1 SGHNT and CDR2 YYREEE come from the germline V gene (reference sequence). Here the CDR3 reads CASSSSRGGGTEAFF. Written as DNA, the CDR3 is TGTGCCAGCAGCTCCTCGCGAGGAGGGGGCACTGAAGCTTTCTTT.

This clonotype was counted between two and nine times. The V and J genes are TRBV14 and TRBJ1-2; weak D call: TRBD1 (5 bases). V gave up 0 bases and J gave up 9 bases, with 14 bases separating them. The germline CDR1 and CDR2 sequences are SGHDN and FVKESK. The CDR3 is 14 amino acids. CDR3 nucleotides: TGTGCCAGCAGCCAAGATCTCGGGGGGAGTCGCTACACCTTC. It translates to CASSQDLGGSRYTF.

The chain couples TRBV4-2 to TRBJ2-2, with D possibly being TRBD1 (6 bases). The CDR3 loop spans 16 amino acids. Germline CDR1 is LGHNA and CDR2 is YNFKEQ. V was cut by 1 base and J by 2 bases, with 11 bases left in between. CDR3 DNA: TGTGCCAGCAGCCAAGTAAGCAGGGGTAACACCGGGGAGCTGTTTTTT. This codes for CASSQVSRGNTGELFF.

This clonotype was found a few times. The chain couples TRBV28 to TRBJ2-1, with D tentatively TRBD2 (5 bases). Trimming pared 3 bases from V and 0 bases from J, leaving 24 bases between. The CDR3 extends over 20 amino acids. Germline V gene sequence: CDR1 MDHEN, CDR2 SYDVKM. CDR3 nucleotide sequence: TGTGCCAGCAGTTTTTCTTGGTGGGGTCGGGAAGATTCCTCCTACAATGAGCAGTTCTTC. This sequence encodes CASSFSWWGREDSSYNEQFF.

The rearrangement links TRBV6-5 to TRBJ2-1; a weak D match, TRBD2 (6 bases). Trimming took off 0 bases at V and 2 bases at J, with 8 bases between the two ends. Germline CDR1 is MNHEY and CDR2 is SVGAGI. This CDR3 is 15 amino acids long. The CDR3 spells CASSYSRDPYNEQFF. The CDR3, as DNA: TGTGCCAGCAGTTACTCGCGGGACCCCTACAATGAGCAGTTCTTC.

Ten or more counts support this clonotype. The chain has TRBV15 and TRBJ2-2; D may be TRBD1 (6 bases). This CDR3 contains 14 residues. Germline CDR1 reads LNHNV; CDR2 reads YYDKDF (reference sequence). V lost 8 bases, J lost 0 bases, and 10 bases lay in between. The DNA of the CDR3 is TGTGCCACCTCAGGGGCGACGAACACCGGGGAGCTGTTTTTT. Protein sequence: CATSGATNTGELFF.

This sequence joins TRBV27 and TRBJ2-7; D is unresolved. The CDR3 runs to 15 residues. Looked up from germline, CDR1 is MNHEY and CDR2 is SMNVEV (reference sequence). Trimming removed 4 bases at V and 3 bases at J, with 16 bases between. CDR3 region: CASSSATSTVYEQYF. The CDR3 nucleotides are TGTGCCAGCAGTTCCGCAACCTCAACAGTCTACGAGCAGTACTTC.

The CDR3 loop reads CASSELGFSSTDTQYF. The CDR3 DNA follows: TGTGCCAGCAGTGAGTTGGGATTCTCTAGCACAGATACGCAGTATTTT. The chain carries TRBV25-1 and TRBJ2-3, with no clear D. Germline-derived CDR1 and CDR2 are MGHDK and SYGVNS. V shed 3 bases and J shed 0 bases, with 13 bases lying between them. This CDR3 comprises 16 residues.

The chain links TRBV29-1 to TRBJ2-5; perhaps D is TRBD1 or TRBD2 (5 bases each). Germline V gene lookup returns CDR1 SQVTM and CDR2 ANQGSEA. The germline V and J ends were trimmed by 4 bases and 7 bases, with 16 bases remaining between them. This CDR3 has 13 amino acids. CDR3 residues: CSVAGTVLGTQYF. CDR3 DNA: TGCAGCGTTGCAGGGACGGTTTTAGGGACCCAGTACTTC.

This clonotype was seen a handful of times. The J gene is TRBJ2-1, the V gene TRBV30; possibly TRBD2 for D (6 bases). Looked up from germline, CDR1 is GTSNPN and CDR2 is SVGIG (reference sequence). This CDR3 contains 11 residues. Trimming left V 5 bases short and J 8 bases short, with 10 bases between. The CDR3 here is CAWASAYEQFF. The CDR3 nucleotides read TGTGCCTGGGCTAGCGCCTATGAGCAGTTCTTC.

In this sample, this clonotype turned up many times. The V call is TRBV5-1, the J call TRBJ2-1; possibly TRBD1 for D (5 bases). This CDR3 is built from 15 residues. Germline V gives CDR1 SGHRS, CDR2 YFSETQ. V gave up 4 bases and J gave up 0 bases, with 11 bases separating them. The CDR3, as DNA: TGCGCCAGCAGCGCCGACAGTGTCTCCTACAATGAGCAGTTCTTC. It yields the protein CASSADSVSYNEQFF.

This rearrangement joins TRBV9 to TRBJ2-5; no clear D. Trimming cost V 0 bases and J 5 bases, with 11 bases left between them. The germline CDR1 and CDR2 sequences are SGDLS and YYNGEE. This CDR3 region has 14 residues. The CDR3 spells CASSVVGQAETQYF. CDR3 bases: TGTGCCAGCAGCGTAGTTGGGCAGGCGGAGACCCAGTACTTC.